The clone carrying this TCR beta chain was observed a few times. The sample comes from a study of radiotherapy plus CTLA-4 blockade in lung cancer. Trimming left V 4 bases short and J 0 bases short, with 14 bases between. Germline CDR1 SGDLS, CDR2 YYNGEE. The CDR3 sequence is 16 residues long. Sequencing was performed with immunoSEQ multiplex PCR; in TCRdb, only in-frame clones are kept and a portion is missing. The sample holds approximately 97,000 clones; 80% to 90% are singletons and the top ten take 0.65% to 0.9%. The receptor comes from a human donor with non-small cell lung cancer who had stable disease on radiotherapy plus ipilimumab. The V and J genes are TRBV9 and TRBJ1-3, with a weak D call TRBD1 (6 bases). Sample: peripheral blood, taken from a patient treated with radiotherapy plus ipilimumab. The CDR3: CASSPSTGVSGNTIYF. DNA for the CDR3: TGTGCCAGCAGCCCGTCGACAGGTGTCTCTGGAAACACCATATATTTT.